This TCR beta chain originates from a study of tissue T cells after allogeneic stem cell transplantation. In its sample, this clone ranks as medium-sized. Here immunoSEQ multiplex PCR was the method, and the copy in TCRdb shows in-frame clones only, minus some. The table lists just over 9,000 clones, approximately 53% of them singletons, with around 19% in the top ten. The V gene's germline CDR1 is SNHLY and CDR2 FYNNEI. Trimming took 9 bases from V and 9 from J, leaving 12 bases between them. CDR3 size: 11 residues. The sequencing used tissue from the jejunum, collected at autopsy. This TCR derives from a female donor older than 55 with lung cancer. V usage is TRBV2 and J usage is TRBJ2-1, with D unclear. The CDR3 coding sequence is TGTGCCAGTTCGCTGCAGTCTGAGCAGTTCTTC. It specifies CASSLQSEQFF.